This T cell receptor (beta chain) was sequenced during a study of technical replicates of blood from several donors. The CDR3 has 13 residues. Germline CDR1 reads MNHNS; CDR2 reads SASEGT. The junction had 6 bases not matched to a gene; V was cut back by 6 bases and J by 8 bases. The protocol was immunoSEQ multiplex PCR, while the TCRdb copy is restricted to in-frame clones and leaves out a portion. In the table there are about 73,000 clones, 93% of which are singletons. The sample comprised T cells isolated from PBMCs. This clonotype originated in a human donor in good health. The chain joins TRBV6-1 to TRBJ1-2; 10 nucleotides match TRBD1. The CDR3 bases are TGTGCCAGCAGCCTCCGGGACAGGGGCGGCTACACCTTC. It specifies CASSLRDRGGYTF.